This T cell receptor beta chain was retrieved from a study of blood T cell repertoires in COVID-19. V lost 8 bases to trimming and J lost 5 bases; unmatched junction nucleotides: 10. The germline CDR1 and CDR2 sequences are MNHEY and SMNVEV (reference sequence). This CDR3 has 14 amino acids. Study members were between roughly 18 and 90 years old and lived in around 24 US regions. Resolution of symptoms, clearance, or two negative PCRs was present in recovered Cohort 3 donors. Under the authors' procedure: Nucleated cell number was recorded as an estimate derived from reference gene primer amplification. Clones were read by immunoSEQ multiplex PCR, and TCRdb kept only the in-frame ones, dropping some. From that table come the V and J calls and clone size; the DNA was used to work out D and trimming. The table shows about 320,000 clones, with 80% to 90% occurring only once.

Sequences were obtained from PBMCs or T cells enriched from blood (not recorded which). This receptor was obtained from a woman between 18 and 30 years old who had recovered from COVID-19. The V gene is TRBV27, the J gene TRBJ1-2; TRBD1 matches 8 bases. CDR3 region: CASARQGTTYGYTF. CDR3 nucleotides: TGTGCCAGCGCTCGACAGGGGACAACATATGGCTACACCTTC.